A single sample gave rise to the 31 T cell receptor beta chains below, sequenced in a study of blood T cell repertoires in COVID-19. Here immunoSEQ multiplex PCR was the method, and the copy in TCRdb shows in-frame clones only, minus some. The data contain 110,000 or so clones, approximately 80% of them singletons. Input material: peripheral blood. Receptor source: a man aged 65-85 years with acute or convalescent COVID-19.

The V call is TRBV29-1, the J call TRBJ2-1; TRBD2 agrees at 9 bases. CDR1 and CDR2 (germline): SQVTM, ANQGSEA. The CDR3 has 14 residues. Germline trimming cut 6 bases from V and 3 bases from J; bases unmatched to any gene: 6. The CDR3 is CSVAGTSRYNEQFF. CDR3 nucleotides: TGCAGCGTAGCCGGGACTAGCCGCTACAATGAGCAGTTCTTC.

The rearrangement links TRBV28 to TRBJ1-2; D unclear. V lost 5 bases, J lost 5 bases, and 12 bases lay in between. The germline CDR1 and CDR2 sequences are MDHEN and SYDVKM. CDR3 length: 13 residues. DNA for the CDR3: TGTGCCAGCAGTCCTCCTCGGAGGTATGGCTACACCTTC. It specifies CASSPPRRYGYTF.

This chain joins TRBV15 and TRBJ2-7; weak D call: TRBD2 (5 bases). The ends were cut back, 1 base at V and 7 bases at J, with 23 bases in the middle. The CDR3 is made up of 17 amino acids. Germline V CDR1 and CDR2: LNHNV, YYDKDF (reference sequence). CDR3 nucleotide sequence: TGTGCCACCAGCAGAGTTCAAGGGCCCGAGGGTCTAGGGGAGCAGTACTTC. This gives the protein CATSRVQGPEGLGEQYF.

The count of this clone is one. The J gene is TRBJ2-2, the V gene TRBV29-1; 15 bases line up with TRBD2. The CDR3 consists of 15 residues. V was clipped by 7 bases and J by 5 bases; unmatched bases: 5. CDR1 is SQVTM and CDR2 is ANQGSEA in the germline V gene. The CDR3 bases are TGCAGCGGAGGACTAGCGGGGGGGAAGACCGGGGAGCTGTTTTTT. Its protein product is CSGGLAGGKTGELFF.

Concerning this clone: The junction departs from the called germline gene at one end, perhaps through a read error. This CDR3 is also generated by other DNA sequences in the sample. The chain couples TRBV5-4 to TRBJ1-2, with D tentatively TRBD1 (6 bases). The CDR3 runs 15 residues. Germline CDR1 is SGHNT and CDR2 is YYREEE (reference sequence). The CDR3 nucleotides read TGTGCCAGCAGCCCCCCCGGGGGGCTGAACTATGGTTACACCTTC. Encoded protein: CASSPPGGLNYGYTF. The entire variable domain, with the rest obtained from reference TRBV5-4 and TRBJ1-2, is as follows: ETGVTQSPTHLIKTRGQQVTLRCSSQSGHNTVSWYQQALGQGPQFIFQYYREEENGRGNFPPRFSGLQFPNYSSELNVNALELDDSALYLCASSPPGGLNYGYTFGSGTRLTVV.

V is TRBV9 and J is TRBJ1-1, with 7 nucleotides matching TRBD1. This CDR3 region has 12 residues. Germline CDR1 reads SGDLS; CDR2 reads YYNGEE. The V segment lost 3 bases and the J segment 12 bases; nucleotides outside the gene matches: 8. For the CDR3, the DNA is TGTGCCAGCAGCGAGCCAGGACAGGTAACTTTCTTT. It yields the protein CASSEPGQVTFF.

This clone showed up just once. The chain combines TRBV10-3 with TRBJ1-1; 11 bases map to TRBD1. From germline, CDR1 is ENHRY and CDR2 SYGVKD. CDR3 size: 14 residues. V shed 6 bases and J 1 base; nucleotides not matched to a gene: 1. The CDR3 spells CAISGQGANTEAFF. The CDR3 nucleotides read TGTGCCATCAGCGGACAGGGGGCGAACACTGAAGCTTTCTTT.

Turning to this clone: This sample also contains other DNA sequences that code for the same CDR3. V usage is TRBV5-1 and J usage is TRBJ1-5; D uncertain. CDR1 is SGHRS, CDR2 YFSETQ, per germline. There are 15 residues in the CDR3. V lost 0 bases, J lost 0 bases, and 7 bases lay in between. The CDR3 is CASSLGQYSNQPQHF. As DNA, the CDR3 is TGCGCCAGCAGCTTGGGGCAATATAGCAATCAGCCCCAGCATTTT.

This clone was picked up one time. The chain joins TRBV5-1 to TRBJ2-2; 14 positions agree with TRBD2. The CDR3 is 21 amino acids. V shed 0 bases and J 1 base; nucleotides not matched to a gene: 11. From germline, CDR1 is SGHRS and CDR2 YFSETQ. The CDR3 sequence: CASSLASRGTSGRGNTGELFF. CDR3 DNA: TGCGCCAGCAGCTTGGCCAGTCGAGGGACTAGCGGGAGAGGGAACACCGGGGAGCTGTTTTTT.

V is TRBV7-9 and J is TRBJ2-1, with TRBD2 matching over 9 bases. The germline V gene has CDR1 SEHNR and CDR2 FQNEAQ (reference sequence). CDR3 length: 16 residues. V lost 5 bases and J lost 5; bases outside the gene matches: 10. The CDR3 DNA reads as TGTGCCAGCAGCCCCGGGGGAGTAGCGGGGGACAATGAGCAGTTCTTC. Amino acid sequence: CASSPGGVAGDNEQFF. Variable domain in full (rest from reference TRBV7-9 and TRBJ2-1): DTGVSQNPRHKITKRGQNVTFRCDPISEHNRLYWYRQTLGQGPEFLTYFQNEAQLEKSRLLSDRFSAERPKGSFSTLEIQRTEQGDSAMYLCASSPGGVAGDNEQFFGPGTRLTVL.

This chain links TRBV7-3 with TRBJ1-6, with 10 bases identical to TRBD1. The CDR3 extends over 15 amino acids. CDR1 and CDR2 from the germline V gene are SGHTA and FQGTGA. V lost 4 bases and J lost 6; bases outside the gene matches: 3. Here the CDR3 reads CASSWTGGGNSPLHF. The CDR3 nucleotides read TGTGCCAGCAGCTGGACAGGGGGTGGTAATTCACCCCTCCACTTT.

The chain couples TRBV18 to TRBJ1-2; 8 positions match TRBD1. The germline V gene encodes CDR1 KGHSH and CDR2 LQKENI. J lost 3 bases, V lost 3 bases, and 6 bases had no gene match. This CDR3 contains 15 residues. CDR3 in amino acids: CASSPRQGADYGYTF. Here the CDR3 DNA reads TGTGCCAGCTCACCCCGGCAGGGGGCTGACTATGGCTACACCTTC.

This clone was seen just once. The CDR3 nucleotides are TGTGCCAGCAGCGCGCTGGCCGGGACTACCCGGGTCGGTGACGAGCAGTACTTC. Amino acid sequence: CASSALAGTTRVGDEQYF. V gene TRBV7-6 combines with J gene TRBJ2-7; 7 bases line up with TRBD2. Trimming at V came to 5 bases and at J to 5 bases, leaving 21 bases not matched to a gene. The CDR3 spans 18 residues. In germline, CDR1 is SGHVS, CDR2 FNYEAQ.

Only a few counts were recorded for this clone. V and J are TRBV6-5 and TRBJ1-6; 9 positions match TRBD1. CDR3 length equals 16 residues. Trimming removed 2 bases from V and 6 bases from J; junction bases left unmatched: 5. Per germline, CDR1 MNHEY and CDR2 SVGAGI. The CDR3 reads CASSYLGQGGNSPLHF. The CDR3 nucleotides read TGTGCCAGCAGTTACCTGGGACAGGGAGGTAATTCACCCCTCCACTTT.

This clone was found once. V gene TRBV7-6 combines with J gene TRBJ2-5; 9 bases map to TRBD1. J lost 5 bases, V lost 3 bases, and 10 bases had no gene match. CDR1 is SGHVS, CDR2 FNYEAQ, per germline. This CDR3 is 16 amino acids long. The chain's CDR3 is CASSLRTGEFGETQYF. The CDR3 nucleotides are TGTGCCAGCAGCTTGCGGACAGGGGAGTTCGGCGAGACCCAGTACTTC.

This clone was observed a single time. This chain links TRBV5-8 with TRBJ1-6; 9 bases agree with TRBD1. From germline, CDR1 is SGHTS and CDR2 YDEGEE. This CDR3 has 18 residues. J lost 8 bases, V lost 4 bases, and 16 bases had no gene match. CDR3 DNA: TGTGCCAGCAGCGACCGGGACAGGGTTCTCTATATGGATTCACCCCTCCACTTT. It specifies CASSDRDRVLYMDSPLHF.

V is TRBV7-9 and J is TRBJ2-1, with a weak D call TRBD1 (5 bases). Germline V lookup: CDR1 SEHNR, CDR2 FQNEAQ (reference sequence). The CDR3 is 12 residues long. Trimming removed 6 bases at V and 6 bases at J, with 9 bases between. The CDR3 bases are TGTGCCAGCAGTATCGACAGCAATGAGCAGTTCTTC. Protein: CASSIDSNEQFF.

The rearrangement uses TRBV7-2 and TRBJ1-1; D is unresolved. CDR1 SGHTA and CDR2 FQGNSA come from the germline V gene. CDR3 length equals 13 residues. The V end lost 2 bases, the J end lost 1 base, and 5 bases lay between the germline ends. The CDR3 region is CASSLYPNTEAFF. CDR3 nucleotide sequence: TGTGCCAGCAGCTTATATCCGAACACTGAAGCTTTCTTT.

The gene calls are TRBV5-8 and TRBJ2-4, with 9 bases that match TRBD1. Germline V gene lookup returns CDR1 SGHTS and CDR2 YDEGEE. The V and J ends lost 4 bases and 7 bases, in that order; junction bases with no gene match: 6. The CDR3 totals 14 residues. CDR3 loop: CASSTGQGWNIQYF. In DNA form, the CDR3 reads TGTGCCAGCAGCACCGGACAGGGGTGGAACATTCAGTACTTC.

The V and J genes are TRBV3-1 (or the pseudogene TRBV3-2) and TRBJ2-7; 9 nucleotides agree with TRBD1. CDR1 LGHDT and CDR2 YNNKEL come from the germline V gene (reference sequence). The CDR3 totals 13 residues. Germline trimming cut 10 bases from V and 6 bases from J; bases unmatched to any gene: 10. The CDR3 protein is CATGTGSGREQYF. The CDR3 nucleotides are TGTGCCACCGGGACAGGGTCCGGTCGCGAGCAGTACTTC.

The chain carries TRBV19 and TRBJ1-2, with 12 bases matching TRBD1. The V segment lost 3 bases and the J segment 7 bases; nucleotides outside the gene matches: 6. The germline V gene has CDR1 LNHDA and CDR2 SQIVND (reference sequence). The CDR3 is 15 residues long. As DNA, the CDR3 is TGTGCCAGTAGTATCCCCGGGACAGGGGGCGGTGGCTACACCTTC. Protein product: CASSIPGTGGGGYTF.

This chain connects TRBV7-2 to TRBJ1-2, with 9 bases identical to TRBD1. This CDR3 spans 13 amino acids. Per the germline V gene, CDR1 is SGHTA and CDR2 is FQGNSA. J gave up 4 bases and V 3 bases, and 0 bases lay outside the gene matches. CDR3 coding DNA: TGTGCCAGCAGCTTGGACAGGGGCTATGGCTACACCTTC. Amino acids: CASSLDRGYGYTF.

The chain carries TRBV7-9 and TRBJ2-2, with TRBD1 identical over 10 bases. This CDR3 region has 15 residues. CDR1 and CDR2 (germline): SEHNR, FQNEAQ (reference sequence). V trimming: 4 bases; J trimming: 8 bases; junction bases outside the gene matches: 7. CDR3 nucleotides: TGTGCCAGCAGCTCCCGGACAGGGGGATTTGGGGAGCTGTTTTTT. Translated: CASSSRTGGFGELFF.

This chain links TRBV6-6 with TRBJ2-7; D is perhaps TRBD1 (6 bases). The CDR3 covers 15 residues. With 3 bases removed from V and 0 bases from J, the gap between germline ends came to 12 bases. Germline V CDR1 and CDR2: MNHNY, SVGAGI (reference sequence). The CDR3 sequence: CASSYGQLSSYEQYF. DNA of the CDR3: TGTGCCAGCAGTTATGGACAGCTGAGCTCCTACGAGCAGTACTTC.

This CDR3 is CASSVGTGNYGYTF. CDR3 nucleotide sequence: TGTGCCAGCAGCGTAGGGACAGGGAACTATGGCTACACCTTC. This chain connects TRBV9 to TRBJ1-2, with TRBD1 matching 8 bases. The CDR3 has 14 residues. Germline V gene sequence: CDR1 SGDLS, CDR2 YYNGEE. Trimming took 0 bases from V and 2 from J; bases not matched to a gene: 0.

The chain joins TRBV29-1 to TRBJ1-3; D not resolved. The CDR3 sequence is 13 residues long. Germline loops: CDR1 SQVTM, CDR2 ANQGSEA. V dropped 7 bases and J dropped 3 bases, with 13 bases sitting between them. CDR3 DNA sequence: TGCAGCGCCCTCCTGGCTCGTGGAAACACCATATATTTT. The encoded protein is CSALLARGNTIYF. Based on the CDR3 plus reference TRBV29-1 and TRBJ1-3, the full variable domain is SAVISQKPSRDICQRGTSLTIQCQVDSQVTMMFWYRQQPGQSLTLIATANQGSEATYESGFVIDKFPISRPNLTFSTLTVSNMSPEDSSIYLCSALLARGNTIYFGEGSWLTVV.

The chain links TRBV27 to TRBJ2-7; D gene ambiguous. Trimming shortened V by 6 bases and J by 7 bases, and 16 bases separated the two germline ends. Germline V gene lookup returns CDR1 MNHEY and CDR2 SMNVEV (reference sequence). The CDR3 length is 13 residues. In nucleotides, the CDR3 is TGTGCCAGCAGCTTAACTCATCTCCGGGAGCAGTACTTC. It encodes CASSLTHLREQYF.

The genes are TRBV7-9 and TRBJ2-1; 13 nucleotides align to TRBD2. Losses at the gene ends were 3 bases for V and 4 bases for J; bases not matched to a gene: 3. This CDR3 is built from 16 residues. In germline, CDR1 is SEHNR, CDR2 FQNEAQ (reference sequence). CDR3 region: CASSFSTSGGYNEQFF. CDR3 nucleotides: TGTGCCAGCAGCTTTTCGACTAGCGGGGGGTACAATGAGCAGTTCTTC.

The chain carries TRBV2 and TRBJ2-3, with D perhaps matching TRBD1 (6 bases). The germline V and J ends were trimmed by 5 bases and 5 bases, with 8 bases remaining between them. Germline CDR1 is SNHLY and CDR2 is FYNNEI. The CDR3 is 12 residues long. The chain's CDR3 is CASSPQGDTQYF. In nucleotides, the CDR3 is TGTGCCAGCAGTCCACAGGGAGATACGCAGTATTTT.

CDR3 DNA: TGTGCCTGGAAGACCGGGACAGGGAGCACCGGGGAGCTGTTTTTT. It codes for CAWKTGTGSTGELFF. This sequence joins TRBV30 and TRBJ2-2; TRBD1 matches 9 bases. V lost 4 bases to trimming and J lost 4 bases; unmatched junction nucleotides: 7. This CDR3 contains 15 residues. In germline, CDR1 is GTSNPN, CDR2 SVGIG (reference sequence).

This chain joins TRBV5-5 and TRBJ2-1; 9 nucleotides align to TRBD1. Germline lookup yields CDR1 SGHKS and CDR2 YYEKEE (reference sequence). CDR3 length equals 15 residues. V lost 4 bases, J lost 10 bases, and 12 bases stayed unmatched. The CDR3 spells CASSAATGGSREQFF. CDR3 DNA sequence: TGTGCCAGCAGCGCCGCGACAGGGGGTTCACGGGAGCAGTTCTTC.